The sequence of this T cell receptor beta chain was determined in a study of cytomegalovirus exposure and HLA in healthy donors. CDR1 MDHEN and CDR2 SYDVKM come from the germline V gene. The CDR3 is 12 amino acids. V lost 11 bases and J lost 7; bases outside the gene matches: 6. As concerns this clone: Its antigen is still unknown.

The study, taken as a whole, reports: In a later analysis, at a false discovery rate of 0.05, roughly 17,000 TCR beta sequences were associated with HLA alleles. Of the V segments, some could not be distinguished, including TRBV6-2 and TRBV6-3, and were excluded. Available immune exposure information was restricted to CMV serostatus only.

The study ran its PCR with 60 Vbeta and 13 Jbeta primers. Profiled with immunoSEQ multiplex PCR; TCRdb holds only in-frame clones, not every one. The data hold 150,000 or so clones, with roughly 10% observed a single time. The TCR sequence derives from a man aged 50 to 60 in good health and CMV-seronegative. The sample taken for sequencing was PBMCs. The genes are TRBV28 and TRBJ2-2; 8 bases agree with TRBD1. Written as DNA, the CDR3 is TGTGCCTCCCGGACAGGGCACGGGGAGCTGTTTTTT. Translating it yields CASRTGHGELFF. Using reference TRBV28 and TRBJ2-2 for the parts outside the CDR3, the full variable domain is DVKVTQSSRYLVKRTGEKVFLECVQDMDHENMFWYRQDPGLGLRLIYFSYDVKMKEKGDIPEGYSVSREKKERFSLILESASTNQTSMYLCASRTGHGELFFGEGSRLTVL.